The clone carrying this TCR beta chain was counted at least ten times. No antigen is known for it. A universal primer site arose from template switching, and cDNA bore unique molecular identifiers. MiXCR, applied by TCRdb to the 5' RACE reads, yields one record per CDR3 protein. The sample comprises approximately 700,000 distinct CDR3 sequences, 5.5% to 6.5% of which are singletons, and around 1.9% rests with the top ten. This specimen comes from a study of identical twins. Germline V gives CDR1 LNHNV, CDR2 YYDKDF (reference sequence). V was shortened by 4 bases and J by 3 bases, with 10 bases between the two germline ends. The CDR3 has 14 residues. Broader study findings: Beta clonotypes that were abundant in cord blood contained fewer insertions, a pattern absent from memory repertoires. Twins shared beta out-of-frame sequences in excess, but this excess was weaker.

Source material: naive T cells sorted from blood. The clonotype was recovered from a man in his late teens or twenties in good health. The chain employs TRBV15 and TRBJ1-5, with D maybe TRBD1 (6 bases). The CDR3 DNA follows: TGTGCCACCAGCATCGGACAGCTCAATCAGCCCCAGCATTTT. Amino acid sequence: CATSIGQLNQPQHF.